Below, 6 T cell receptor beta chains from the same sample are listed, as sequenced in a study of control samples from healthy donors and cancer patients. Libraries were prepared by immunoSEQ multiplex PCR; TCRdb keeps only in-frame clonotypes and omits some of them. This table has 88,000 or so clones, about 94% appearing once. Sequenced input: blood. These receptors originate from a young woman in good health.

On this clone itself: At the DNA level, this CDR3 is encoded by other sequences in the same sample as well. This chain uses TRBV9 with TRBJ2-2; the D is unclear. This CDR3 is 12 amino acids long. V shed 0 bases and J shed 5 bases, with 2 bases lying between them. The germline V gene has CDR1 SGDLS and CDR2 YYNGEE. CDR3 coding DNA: TGTGCCAGCAGCGTAGGAACCGGGGAGCTGTTTTTT. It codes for CASSVGTGELFF. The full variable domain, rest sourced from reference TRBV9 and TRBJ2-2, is DSGVTQTPKHLITATGQRVTLRCSPRSGDLSVYWYQQSLDQGLQFLIQYYNGEERAKGNILERFSAQQFPDLHSELNLSSLELGDSALYFCASSVGTGELFFGEGSRLTVL.

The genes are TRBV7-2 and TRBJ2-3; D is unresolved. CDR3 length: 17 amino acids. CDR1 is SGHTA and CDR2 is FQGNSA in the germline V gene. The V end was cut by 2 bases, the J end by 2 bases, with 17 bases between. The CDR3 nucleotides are TGTGCCAGCAGCTTACAGTCAGGAAGGGTCGCCACAGATACGCAGTATTTT. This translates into CASSLQSGRVATDTQYF.

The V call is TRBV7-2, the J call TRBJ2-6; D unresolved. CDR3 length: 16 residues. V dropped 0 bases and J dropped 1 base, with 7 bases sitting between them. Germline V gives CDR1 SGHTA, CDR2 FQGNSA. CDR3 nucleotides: TGTGCCAGCAGCTTAGCGCTCACGTCTGGGGCCAACGTCCTGACTTTC. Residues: CASSLALTSGANVLTF. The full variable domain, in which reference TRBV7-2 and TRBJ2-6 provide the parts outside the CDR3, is GAGVSQSPSNKVTEKGKDVELRCDPISGHTALYWYRQSLGQGLEFLIYFQGNSAPDKSGLPSDRFSAERTGGSVSTLTIQRTQQEDSAVYLCASSLALTSGANVLTFGAGSRLTVL.

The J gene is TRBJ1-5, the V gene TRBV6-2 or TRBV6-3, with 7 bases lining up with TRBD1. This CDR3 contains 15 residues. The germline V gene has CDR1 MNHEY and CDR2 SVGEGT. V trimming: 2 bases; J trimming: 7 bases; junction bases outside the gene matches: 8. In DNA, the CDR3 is TGTGCCAGCAGTTACGGCAGGGGGGTCGGCCAGCCCCAGCATTTT. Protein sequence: CASSYGRGVGQPQHF.

The CDR3 DNA follows: TGCGCCAGCAGCCAAGAACAGGGTCCCTATGGCTACACCTTC. This translates into CASSQEQGPYGYTF. This chain connects TRBV4-3 to TRBJ1-2; a weak D match, TRBD1 (6 bases). There are 14 residues in the CDR3. In germline, CDR1 is LGHNA, CDR2 YSLEER. Trimming stripped 0 bases from V and 4 bases from J, with 9 bases between.

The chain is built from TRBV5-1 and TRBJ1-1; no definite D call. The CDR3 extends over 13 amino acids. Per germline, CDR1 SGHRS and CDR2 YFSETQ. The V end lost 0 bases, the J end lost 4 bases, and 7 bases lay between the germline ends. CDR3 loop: CASSLEPSTEAFF. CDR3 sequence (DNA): TGCGCCAGCAGCTTGGAGCCAAGCACTGAAGCTTTCTTT.